This T cell receptor (beta chain) originates from a study of beta chain features in type 1 diabetes. Overall study findings and caveats: The naive, central memory and Treg TCRB repertoires of patients appeared to be more similar to one another than those of healthy donors. In all four CD4+ subsets, TCRB CDR3 length was significantly, moderately reduced in type 1 diabetes.

Worth noting for this clone: Its antigen is as yet unknown.

The CDR3 covers 13 residues. Trimming took 9 bases from V and 0 from J, leaving 8 bases between them. CDR1 is MNHEY and CDR2 is SVGAGI in the germline V gene. The sequenced template was cDNA made from the entire isolated RNA. The protocol was immunoSEQ multiplex PCR, while the TCRdb copy is restricted to in-frame clones and leaves out a portion. The data contain a few hundred thousand clones, roughly 13% of them seen just once; the ten biggest clones take up about 0.017%. This clonotype was obtained from a man between 18 and 29 years old in good health. This chain uses TRBV6-5 with TRBJ2-2, with D tentatively TRBD1 (5 bases). Material: naive CD4+ T cells from blood. CDR3 bases: TGTGCCAGGACAGCCGCGAACACCGGGGAGCTGTTTTTT. Its protein is CARTAANTGELFF.